This T cell receptor (beta chain) was captured by sequencing in a study of cytomegalovirus exposure and HLA in healthy donors. Study-wide context: One earlier analysis, a look at approximately 190 million T cells, found more than 100 million unique TCR beta sequences. Clustering assigned 81% of the roughly 420 genotyped donors to the Caucasian-associated ancestry cluster. Study results and caveats: Rare sequences made up most TCRs, while some public TCRs were found in many donors.

With 7 bases removed from V and 1 base from J, the gap between germline ends came to 4 bases. This CDR3 spans 12 amino acids. Germline loops: CDR1 MGHDK, CDR2 SYGVNS. The PCR contained 60 Vbeta and 13 Jbeta primers. Original analysis: Later analysis identified some 88 million unique TCR beta chains, about 11 million shared. Profiled with immunoSEQ multiplex PCR; TCRdb holds only in-frame clones, not every one. V, J and clone size were drawn from that table, and D and trimming were deduced from the DNA. The sample gives about 210,000 clones, around four fifths of which show up once; under 2% is in the top ten. This clone was detected only once. Its antigen is as yet unknown.

The sample comprised PBMCs. The rearrangement joins TRBV25-1 to TRBJ2-2; the D is unclear. This clonotype was obtained from a man aged 40-55 years in good health and CMV-seropositive. This CDR3 is CASTQNTGELFF. CDR3 DNA sequence: TGTGCCAGCACCCAGAACACCGGGGAGCTGTTTTTT.